These 30 T cell receptor beta chains originate from one sample sequenced in a study of blood T cell repertoires in COVID-19. Sequencing used immunoSEQ multiplex PCR; TCRdb keeps in-frame clones, though not all of them. The sample contains 130,000 to 150,000 clones, roughly 80% of which appear only once. The sample was peripheral blood. The receptors originated from a woman aged 80 or over with acute or convalescent COVID-19.

This chain uses TRBV7-3 with TRBJ2-1; 13 nucleotides align to TRBD2. The CDR3 consists of 15 residues. Trimming removed 2 bases from V and 11 bases from J; junction bases left unmatched: 6. Germline CDR1 and CDR2: SGHTA and FQGTGA. The DNA for the CDR3 is TGTGCCAGCAGCTTACGACTAGCGGGGGGCTCTAAGCAGTTCTTC. Translated: CASSLRLAGGSKQFF.

This clone appeared once. The chain links TRBV4-3 to TRBJ1-2; no clear D gene. This CDR3 spans 16 amino acids. CDR1 is LGHNA, CDR2 YSLEER, per germline. Deletions cut 1 base from V and 0 bases from J, with 12 bases between. The CDR3 spells CASSQGAQPANYGYTF. The CDR3 nucleotides are TGCGCCAGCAGCCAAGGGGCGCAGCCAGCTAACTATGGCTACACCTTC.

This rearrangement joins TRBV19 to TRBJ2-7, with 9 bases matching TRBD1. Germline assignment: CDR1 LNHDA and CDR2 SQIVND (reference sequence). CDR3 size: 15 residues. V dropped 3 bases and J dropped 1; count of bases not matched to a gene: 4. The CDR3: CASSMSGTGSYEQYF. CDR3 DNA: TGTGCCAGTAGTATGTCCGGGACAGGGTCCTACGAGCAGTACTTC.

The chain combines TRBV6-6 with TRBJ1-1, with no clear D. CDR3 size: 15 residues. Germline CDR1 is MNHNY and CDR2 is SVGAGI (reference sequence). Deletions cut 5 bases from V and 2 bases from J, with 15 bases between. CDR3 coding DNA: TGTGCCAGCAGTATCTCGGCACGGGTAAACACTGAAGCTTTCTTT. It is translated as CASSISARVNTEAFF.

The chain has TRBV6-5 and TRBJ2-2; no clear D gene. Germline V CDR1 and CDR2: MNHEY, SVGAGI. The CDR3 covers 12 residues. The germline V and J ends were trimmed by 2 bases and 7 bases, with 5 bases remaining between them. The DNA of the CDR3 is TGTGCCAGCAGTTACATCCGCGGGGAGCTGTTTTTT. Translating gives CASSYIRGELFF.

The genes are TRBV6-5 and TRBJ2-2; possible D gene TRBD2, 6 bases. V gave up 0 bases and J gave up 14 bases, with 16 bases separating them. Germline CDR1 reads MNHEY; CDR2 reads SVGAGI. The CDR3 runs 14 residues. Here the CDR3 reads CASSYSVAAGTLFF. The CDR3 bases are TGTGCCAGCAGTTACTCGGTGGCGGCAGGGACTCTGTTTTTT.

The chain combines TRBV19 with TRBJ2-2; D might be TRBD2 (5 bases). The CDR3 has 15 residues. Trimming took off 9 bases at V and 4 bases at J, with 18 bases between the two ends. The V gene's germline CDR1 is LNHDA and CDR2 SQIVND (reference sequence). The CDR3 reads CASLLDRAGTGELFF. The CDR3 nucleotides read TGTGCCAGCCTCCTTGATCGGGCGGGCACCGGGGAGCTGTTTTTT. Based on the CDR3 plus reference TRBV19 and TRBJ2-2, the full variable domain is DGGITQSPKYLFRKEGQNVTLSCEQNLNHDAMYWYRQDPGQGLRLIYYSQIVNDFQKGDIAEGYSVSREKKESFPLTVTSAQKNPTAFYLCASLLDRAGTGELFFGEGSRLTVL.

The chain has TRBV18 and TRBJ1-2, with TRBD1 as a possible D gene (5 bases). Per germline, CDR1 KGHSH and CDR2 LQKENI. The CDR3 is made up of 15 amino acids. V lost 3 bases and J 4 bases, leaving 15 bases between the germline ends. The CDR3 loop is CASSPGAGPGYGYTF. In nucleotides, the CDR3 is TGTGCCAGCTCACCCGGCGCAGGGCCGGGCTATGGCTACACCTTC. Drawing the rest from reference TRBV18 and TRBJ1-2, the complete variable domain is NAGVMQNPRHLVRRRGQEARLRCSPMKGHSHVYWYRQLPEEGLKFMVYLQKENIIDESGMPKERFSAEFPKEGPSILRIQQVVRGDSAAYFCASSPGAGPGYGYTFGSGTRLTVV.

V and J are TRBV6-5 and TRBJ2-5; 7 bases are shared with TRBD1. The V segment lost 8 bases and the J segment 2 bases; nucleotides outside the gene matches: 8. Germline assignment: CDR1 MNHEY and CDR2 SVGAGI. The CDR3 contains 14 residues. The CDR3 is CASWTGTDQETQYF. The DNA of the CDR3 is TGTGCCAGCTGGACCGGGACAGATCAAGAGACCCAGTACTTC.

The chain couples TRBV4-1 to TRBJ2-7; TRBD1 aligns across 8 bases. Unmatched junction bases numbered 8, after V lost 1 base and J lost 3 bases. In germline, CDR1 is MGHRA, CDR2 YSYEKL. The CDR3 is 16 residues long. The CDR3 sequence is CASSQGQGALGYEQYF. The CDR3 region has the DNA TGCGCCAGCAGCCAAGGTCAGGGGGCGCTTGGCTACGAGCAGTACTTC.

V gene TRBV27 combines with J gene TRBJ2-5, with TRBD1 matching 8 bases. The ends lost 6 bases at V and 7 bases at J; junction bases unmatched: 13. Germline CDR1 is MNHEY and CDR2 is SMNVEV (reference sequence). The CDR3 extends over 15 amino acids. The DNA for the CDR3 is TGTGCCAGCAGGCAAGAGACAGGGGCAAGGGGGACCCAGTACTTC. Translating gives CASRQETGARGTQYF.

The rearrangement links TRBV19 to TRBJ2-6; 7 bases fit TRBD1. Germline CDR1 and CDR2: LNHDA and SQIVND (reference sequence). V lost 3 bases, J lost 4 bases, and 6 bases stayed unmatched. This CDR3 has 16 amino acids. CDR3 in DNA: TGTGCCAGTAGTATCCAGACAGGGAACGGGGCCAACGTCCTGACTTTC. The encoded protein is CASSIQTGNGANVLTF.

This chain connects TRBV27 to TRBJ1-4; TRBD1 matches at 7 bases. CDR1 and CDR2 from the germline V gene are MNHEY and SMNVEV (reference sequence). This CDR3 contains 14 residues. Germline trimming cut 6 bases from V and 7 bases from J; bases unmatched to any gene: 8. CDR3 amino acids: CASREYRDSEKLFF. DNA for the CDR3: TGTGCCAGCAGGGAATACAGGGACAGTGAAAAACTGTTTTTT.

This clone was seen just once. The V and J genes are TRBV5-6 and TRBJ1-4; D is undetermined. The V gene lost 4 bases and the J gene lost 8 bases, with 15 bases spanning the gap. Germline V gene sequence: CDR1 SGHDT, CDR2 YYEEEE. This CDR3 has 14 residues. The CDR3 coding sequence is TGTGCCAGCAGCCCCCGCAGGAGGGAGGAAAAACTGTTTTTT. Translating it yields CASSPRRREEKLFF.

The chain employs TRBV5-1 and TRBJ2-7; maybe TRBD1 (5 bases). Trimming cost V 4 bases and J 2 bases, with 10 bases left between them. There are 13 residues in the CDR3. Germline CDR1 is SGHRS and CDR2 is YFSETQ. The chain's CDR3 is CASSQGNTYEQYF. In DNA form, the CDR3 reads TGCGCCAGCAGCCAGGGCAATACCTACGAGCAGTACTTC.

The rearrangement uses TRBV5-1 and TRBJ2-1, with 13 nucleotides matching TRBD2. Germline V gives CDR1 SGHRS, CDR2 YFSETQ. V was clipped by 4 bases and J by 8 bases; unmatched bases: 9. CDR3 length: 16 residues. The CDR3 nucleotides are TGCGCCAGCAGCGGAACCGGGACTAGCGGGGTTGATGAGCAGTTCTTC. This gives the protein CASSGTGTSGVDEQFF.

This clone has a handful of counts. The chain joins TRBV2 to TRBJ1-1; D is possibly TRBD1 (5 bases). Trimming removed 11 bases from V and 1 base from J, with 11 bases in between. The CDR3 spans 12 residues. CDR1 and CDR2 from the germline V gene are SNHLY and FYNNEI. The DNA of the CDR3 is TGTGCCGGGGGGACGGCGAACACTGAAGCTTTCTTT. It specifies CAGGTANTEAFF.

This chain's CDR3 is CASSLRDTKHYEQYF. The CDR3 coding sequence is TGCGCCAGCAGCTTGAGGGACACCAAGCACTACGAGCAGTACTTC. V usage is TRBV5-1 and J usage is TRBJ2-7; maybe TRBD1 (6 bases). The CDR3 is made up of 15 amino acids. The V end lost 1 base, the J end lost 3 bases, and 14 bases lay between the germline ends. Germline CDR1 and CDR2: SGHRS and YFSETQ.

The V and J genes are TRBV6-6 and TRBJ1-5; 8 bases are a match to TRBD1. The germline V gene encodes CDR1 MNHNY and CDR2 SVGAGI (reference sequence). The trim removed 7 bases at V and 5 bases at J, leaving 7 bases unmatched. This CDR3 comprises 14 residues. This CDR3 is CASKMDRADQPQHF. The CDR3 nucleotides read TGTGCCAGCAAGATGGACAGGGCGGATCAGCCCCAGCATTTT.

The chain couples TRBV4-2 to TRBJ2-5, with D possibly being TRBD2 (7 bases). The germline V and J ends were trimmed by 4 bases and 4 bases, with 19 bases remaining between them. Germline-derived CDR1 and CDR2 are LGHNA and YNFKEQ. This CDR3 is 16 amino acids long. This CDR3 is CASSLLVGGLGETQYF. DNA of the CDR3: TGTGCCAGCAGCCTCCTGGTCGGGGGGCTGGGAGAGACCCAGTACTTC.

This clone was counted only a few times. The J gene is TRBJ1-1, the V gene TRBV7-3, with TRBD1 matching over 7 bases. Germline-derived CDR1 and CDR2 are SGHTA and FQGTGA. The junction had 7 bases not matched to a gene; V was cut back by 8 bases and J by 1 base. The CDR3 covers 14 residues. Here the CDR3 DNA reads TGTGCCAGCCGTAGTACAGGGGCGAACACTGAAGCTTTCTTT. Translating it yields CASRSTGANTEAFF.

The chain carries TRBV30 and TRBJ1-2; the D gene is possibly TRBD1 (5 bases). Germline-derived CDR1 and CDR2 are GTSNPN and SVGIG (reference sequence). Trimming took 0 bases from V and 8 from J, leaving 13 bases between them. This CDR3 is 13 amino acids long. The DNA for the CDR3 is TGTGCCTGGAGTGTAGCAGGGTTCGGGGGCTACACCTTC. It encodes CAWSVAGFGGYTF.

The CDR3 sequence is CASSQSQVYGGTGELFF. For the CDR3, the DNA is TGCGCCAGCAGCCAATCGCAGGTTTACGGTGGCACCGGGGAGCTGTTTTTT. The V call is TRBV4-3, the J call TRBJ2-2; no reliable D call. Germline V gene sequence: CDR1 LGHNA, CDR2 YSLEER. V lost 2 bases and J lost 4, with 17 bases in between. This CDR3 contains 17 residues.

V is TRBV5-4 and J is TRBJ1-2, with D perhaps TRBD1 (6 bases). CDR3 length equals 15 residues. Germline-derived CDR1 and CDR2 are SGHNT and YYREEE (reference sequence). V was clipped by 0 bases and J by 4 bases, with 13 bases between them. In nucleotides, the CDR3 is TGTGCCAGCAGCTTGGAGCGGGGGCGCAGCTATGGCTACACCTTC. It is translated as CASSLERGRSYGYTF.

V usage is TRBV27 and J usage is TRBJ2-7; D may be TRBD2 (6 bases). The ends were cut back, 5 bases at V and 4 bases at J, with 12 bases in the middle. From germline, CDR1 is MNHEY and CDR2 SMNVEV (reference sequence). The CDR3 is made up of 13 amino acids. The CDR3 is CASSPPGTYEQYF. The CDR3 DNA reads TGTGCCAGCAGTCCACCCGGGACTTACGAGCAGTACTTC.

J is TRBJ2-7 and V is TRBV3-1 (or the pseudogene TRBV3-2); D not certain. Trimming pared 3 bases from V and 3 bases from J, leaving 6 bases between. The CDR3 covers 12 residues. CDR1 LGHDT and CDR2 YNNKEL come from the germline V gene (reference sequence). The CDR3 DNA sequence: TGTGCCAGCAGCCATGCCTACTACGAGCAGTACTTC. Its translation: CASSHAYYEQYF.

The genes are TRBV2 and TRBJ1-6; D gene unclear. Germline V CDR1 and CDR2: SNHLY, FYNNEI. V lost 8 bases, J lost 0 bases, and 17 bases lay in between. The CDR3 runs to 17 residues. The CDR3 loop is CASAGLGRSSYNSPLHF. DNA of the CDR3: TGTGCCAGCGCTGGGTTAGGGAGGAGCTCCTATAATTCACCCCTCCACTTT.

This clone occurred a few times. The chain recombines TRBV19 with TRBJ1-5; D may be TRBD1 (5 bases). The V gene lost 3 bases and the J gene lost 4 bases, with 13 bases spanning the gap. The germline CDR1 and CDR2 sequences are LNHDA and SQIVND (reference sequence). This CDR3 comprises 15 residues. CDR3 sequence: CASSIPVAGNQPQHF. CDR3 in DNA: TGTGCCAGTAGTATTCCCGTGGCAGGGAATCAGCCCCAGCATTTT.

The rearrangement links TRBV7-8 to TRBJ2-1, with D maybe TRBD2 (6 bases). This CDR3 has 14 amino acids. Per germline, CDR1 SGHVS and CDR2 FQNEAQ. Trimming took 5 bases from V and 7 from J, leaving 15 bases between them. CDR3 DNA sequence: TGTGCCAGCAGCCGGCGGGACTCCCCGAATGAGCAGTTCTTC. Protein product: CASSRRDSPNEQFF.

This chain connects TRBV6-5 to TRBJ1-4, with 10 bases aligning to TRBD1. The CDR3 runs 16 residues. Germline lookup yields CDR1 MNHEY and CDR2 SVGAGI. The J segment lost 5 bases and the V segment lost 4 bases, leaving 7 bases of the junction unmatched. CDR3 sequence reads: CASSFYGQGENEKLFF. CDR3 DNA: TGTGCCAGCAGTTTTTATGGACAGGGGGAAAATGAAAAACTGTTTTTT.